This T cell receptor beta chain was retrieved from a study of T cells after yellow fever vaccination. TCRdb reprocessed the 5' RACE reads with MiXCR, giving one entry per CDR3 protein. This repertoire shows a few hundred thousand distinct CDR3 sequences, approximately 4% found once; its top ten account for about 22%. This clonotype was recorded many times. Its antigen is undetermined. V shed 3 bases and J shed 8 bases, with 8 bases lying between them. Germline values: CDR1 SEHNR, CDR2 FQNEAQ (reference sequence). The CDR3 consists of 12 residues. Study-wide findings and caveats: Reappearance after the booster was observed for most primary-vaccination clones (about 96% CD4, approximately 90% CD8).

The specimen comprised PBMCs, sampled 5 days after the yellow fever booster vaccination. The chain carries TRBV7-9 and TRBJ2-1, with D possibly matching TRBD2 (5 bases). This receptor was obtained from a man aged 18 to 30 who received the YFV17D yellow fever vaccine. In DNA, the CDR3 is TGTGCCAGCAGCTTGGCGGGTTATGAGCAGTTCTTC. Translation gives CASSLAGYEQFF.